These T cell receptor beta chains were read from a single sample in a study of T cells in Graves' hyperthyroidism and ophthalmopathy. TCRdb ran MiXCR on the multiplex PCR reads and lists one entry per CDR3 protein. The table lists approximately 360,000 distinct CDR3 sequences, 15% to 17% of them singletons. Input material: blood. The receptors stem from a woman younger than 35 with Graves' hyperthyroidism that later progressed to Graves' ophthalmopathy. Each CDR3 is given with its conserved first and last residue. D genes are given only for firm matches. For some rows the clone size is stated as once, few or many, or as a class when expanded; others skip it.

>NA|TRBV7-9|many|TRBJ1-1
CASSLNPETEAFF
TGTGCCAGCAGCTTAAACCCCGAGACTGAAGCTTTCTTT
>NA|TRBV15|once|TRBJ2-7
CATSSKGAGEHEQYF
TGTGCCACCAGCAGCAAAGGGGCCGGTGAGCACGAGCAGTACTTC
>NA|TRBV3-1|few|TRBJ1-2
CASSQKPGRNNYGYTF
TGTGCCAGCAGCCAAAAGCCCGGAAGAAATAACTATGGCTACACCTTC
>NA|TRBV28|many|TRBJ1-6
CASSQPEGGGSPLHF
TGTGCCAGCTCCCAACCAGAAGGGGGAGGTTCACCCCTCCACTTT
>NA|TRBV5-1|many|TRBJ1-2
CASRKFQGIANYGYTF
TGCGCCAGCAGAAAGTTCCAGGGCATCGCTAACTATGGCTACACCTTC
>TRBD1|TRBV28|many|TRBJ2-2
CASLPGGTGELFF
TGTGCCAGCCTCCCAGGGGGCACCGGGGAGCTGTTTTTT
>TRBD1|TRBV6-2/TRBV6-3|many|TRBJ1-1
CASSYSRGQGNTEAFF
TGTGCCAGCAGTTACTCGAGGGGACAGGGGAACACTGAAGCTTTCTTT
>TRBD1|TRBV27|many|TRBJ2-7
CASSLTGGGIIEQYF
TGTGCCAGCAGTTTAACAGGGGGCGGAATAATCGAGCAGTACTTC
>TRBD2|TRBV20-1|many|TRBJ2-5
CSARGRTSGNVETQYF
TGCAGTGCTAGAGGGAGGACTAGCGGGAATGTAGAGACCCAGTACTTC
>NA|TRBV27|many|TRBJ2-1
CASSRDASPAAYNEQFF
TGTGCCAGCAGCCGGGACGCTTCACCCGCGGCATACAATGAGCAGTTCTTC
>TRBD1|TRBV28|many|TRBJ2-7
CASSRSRQGSAYEQYF
TGTGCCAGCAGCCGCAGTCGACAGGGGAGCGCCTACGAGCAGTACTTC
>NA|TRBV11-2|many|TRBJ2-1
CASSLVGGSVYNEQFF
TGTGCCAGCAGCTTAGTAGGTGGGAGTGTATACAATGAGCAGTTCTTC
>NA|TRBV15|NA|TRBJ1-1
CATSRDKWGSEAFF
TGTGCCACCAGCAGAGATAAATGGGGGTCTGAAGCTTTCTTT